The 26 T cell receptor beta chains below come from one sample, sequenced in a study of OX40 agonist ivuxolimab in advanced cancers. Clones were sequenced by immunoSEQ multiplex PCR, and TCRdb holds only the in-frame ones, with some missing. The data show over 55,000 clones, around 80% seen once. The sample consisted of CD4+ or CD8+ T cells sorted from blood, taken in a trial of the OX40 agonist ivuxolimab. The origin of the receptors is an adult with an advanced solid tumor such as melanoma, head and neck, liver or kidney cancer.

The rearrangement uses TRBV28 and TRBJ1-2; TRBD1 might be the D (6 bases). Germline V gene sequence: CDR1 MDHEN, CDR2 SYDVKM. This CDR3 has 15 amino acids. Trimming stripped 3 bases from V and 4 bases from J, with 15 bases between. This CDR3 is CASSLPGAMVYGYTF. The CDR3 region has the DNA TGTGCCAGCAGTTTGCCGGGGGCAATGGTCTATGGCTACACCTTC.

This chain links TRBV28 with TRBJ1-1; D unresolved. Germline V gene lookup returns CDR1 MDHEN and CDR2 SYDVKM. The CDR3 has 12 residues. V lost 2 bases, J lost 1 base, and 2 bases lay in between. CDR3 DNA sequence: TGTGCCAGCAGTTTAAGGAACACTGAAGCTTTCTTT. Translated: CASSLRNTEAFF.

Only a few counts were recorded for this clone. The J gene is TRBJ1-1, the V gene TRBV6-5, with 7 bases matching TRBD1. The V gene's germline CDR1 is MNHEY and CDR2 SVGAGI. The V and J ends lost 10 bases and 4 bases, in that order; junction bases with no gene match: 15. The CDR3 is 15 amino acids. In nucleotides, the CDR3 is TGTGCCACCGAAAGGAAACAGGGGTTTTTCACTGAAGCTTTCTTT. This translates into CATERKQGFFTEAFF.

V is TRBV28 and J is TRBJ1-4; TRBD1 agrees at 7 bases. Germline V gene lookup returns CDR1 MDHEN and CDR2 SYDVKM. Losses at the gene ends were 7 bases for V and 7 bases for J; bases not matched to a gene: 12. There are 15 residues in the CDR3. The CDR3 loop is CASNTRRGQIEKLFF. The CDR3 nucleotides read TGTGCCAGCAATACCCGGAGGGGGCAGATTGAAAAACTGTTTTTT.

The V gene is TRBV5-1, the J gene TRBJ1-2, with a tentative D call TRBD1 (5 bases). This CDR3 has 15 residues. V was pared by 0 bases and J by 3 bases, with 12 bases between. The germline gives CDR1 SGHRS, CDR2 YFSETQ. CDR3 loop: CASSLDAGWYYGYTF. The CDR3 DNA reads TGCGCCAGCAGCTTGGATGCAGGGTGGTACTATGGCTACACCTTC.

The chain is built from TRBV28 and TRBJ1-2, with a weak D call TRBD1 (5 bases). V lost 6 bases to trimming and J lost 2 bases, with 10 bases between them. Germline CDR1 reads MDHEN; CDR2 reads SYDVKM. The length of the CDR3 is 13 residues. The CDR3 region is CASRLQENYGYTF. The CDR3 bases are TGTGCCAGCAGGTTACAGGAGAACTATGGCTACACCTTC.

This chain connects TRBV19 to TRBJ1-2, with 10 bases identical to TRBD1. Losses at the gene ends were 10 bases for V and 2 bases for J; bases not matched to a gene: 7. This CDR3 is 14 amino acids long. Germline-derived CDR1 and CDR2 are LNHDA and SQIVND (reference sequence). The CDR3, as DNA: TGTGCCACCAAACCGGGACAGGGGAACTATGGCTACACCTTC. Translated, it gives CATKPGQGNYGYTF.

V and J are TRBV5-1 and TRBJ2-1; no clear D. With 4 bases removed from V and 4 bases from J, the gap between germline ends came to 15 bases. The CDR3 length is 15 residues. From germline, CDR1 is SGHRS and CDR2 YFSETQ. In DNA, the CDR3 is TGCGCCAGCAGCCCGGACCCGAACGATTACAATGAGCAGTTCTTC. Encoded protein: CASSPDPNDYNEQFF.

The rearrangement links TRBV6-1 to TRBJ2-4; D is unresolved. Trimming removed 2 bases at V and 0 bases at J, with 5 bases between. The length of the CDR3 is 14 residues. Germline CDR1 reads MNHNS; CDR2 reads SASEGT. For the CDR3, the DNA is TGTGCCAGCAGTGAACAGCTAGCCAAAAACATTCAGTACTTC. It specifies CASSEQLAKNIQYF.

The chain carries TRBV27 and TRBJ2-7; D gene uncertain. Germline assignment: CDR1 MNHEY and CDR2 SMNVEV (reference sequence). Trimming left V 0 bases short and J 2 bases short, with 8 bases between. The CDR3 covers 14 residues. CDR3 bases: TGTGCCAGCAGTTTATCGGGTCCAACCTACGAGCAGTACTTC. The encoded protein is CASSLSGPTYEQYF.

V usage is TRBV29-1 and J usage is TRBJ2-1, with TRBD1 matching over 8 bases. The CDR3 runs to 13 residues. Germline loops: CDR1 SQVTM, CDR2 ANQGSEA. Germline trimming cut 4 bases from V and 5 bases from J; bases unmatched to any gene: 4. For the CDR3, the DNA is TGCAGCGTTGGGACAGGGAAAAACAATGAGCAGTTCTTC. It is translated as CSVGTGKNNEQFF.

The rearrangement uses TRBV5-4 and TRBJ2-7; the match to TRBD1 covers 7 bases. CDR3 length equals 16 residues. Germline lookup yields CDR1 SGHNT and CDR2 YYREEE (reference sequence). Trimming took 0 bases from V and 4 from J; bases not matched to a gene: 10. The CDR3 loop reads CASSLVFGTATYEQYV. CDR3 DNA sequence: TGTGCCAGCAGCTTGGTATTCGGGACAGCTACATACGAGCAGTACGTC.

The chain carries TRBV7-2 and TRBJ1-2, with 10 nucleotides matching TRBD1. Per the germline V gene, CDR1 is SGHTA and CDR2 is FQGNSA. This CDR3 has 14 amino acids. Trimming took 3 bases from V and 6 from J; bases not matched to a gene: 4. The CDR3 DNA sequence: TGTGCCAGCAGCTTGACAGGGGGCTCGAATGGCTACACCTTC. Translating gives CASSLTGGSNGYTF.

The genes are TRBV7-6 and TRBJ2-7, with unresolved D. The CDR3 is 14 amino acids. The V gene's germline CDR1 is SGHVS and CDR2 FNYEAQ. Deletions cut 1 base from V and 0 bases from J, with 7 bases between. This CDR3 is CASSLDRTSYEQYF. CDR3 DNA: TGTGCCAGCAGCTTAGACAGAACCTCCTACGAGCAGTACTTC.

A few counts support this clone. The J gene is TRBJ1-2, the V gene TRBV30, with D possibly matching TRBD1 (5 bases). Germline V gives CDR1 GTSNPN, CDR2 SVGIG (reference sequence). CDR3 length: 11 residues. Trimming took 3 bases from V and 10 from J, leaving 12 bases between them. The DNA for the CDR3 is TGTGCCTGGAGGGGGACGGCATCCTACACCTTC. It encodes CAWRGTASYTF.

This chain joins TRBV7-9 and TRBJ2-3; D ambiguous. This CDR3 contains 14 residues. Germline V gives CDR1 SEHNR, CDR2 FQNEAQ (reference sequence). The V end was cut by 2 bases, the J end by 2 bases, with 8 bases between. The CDR3 DNA reads as TGTGCCAGCAGCTTATTCACGCTCACAGATACGCAGTATTTT. Its protein product is CASSLFTLTDTQYF.

This rearrangement joins TRBV28 to TRBJ2-3, with 7 bases aligning to TRBD1. V was clipped by 3 bases and J by 4 bases; unmatched bases: 10. Germline V lookup: CDR1 MDHEN, CDR2 SYDVKM. This CDR3 is built from 16 residues. CDR3 DNA: TGTGCCAGCAGTTTTCTCGGGACAGACATCTCAGATACGCAGTATTTT. This gives the protein CASSFLGTDISDTQYF.

The gene calls are TRBV19 and TRBJ2-3; weak D call: TRBD1 (6 bases). This CDR3 is 15 amino acids long. The germline CDR1 and CDR2 sequences are LNHDA and SQIVND (reference sequence). V was pared by 4 bases and J by 0 bases, with 11 bases between. CDR3 loop: CASSTTGLSTDTQYF. Here the CDR3 DNA reads TGTGCCAGTAGTACCACAGGGCTGAGCACAGATACGCAGTATTTT. Supplemented by reference TRBV19 and TRBJ2-3, the full variable domain reads DGGITQSPKYLFRKEGQNVTLSCEQNLNHDAMYWYRQDPGQGLRLIYYSQIVNDFQKGDIAEGYSVSREKKESFPLTVTSAQKNPTAFYLCASSTTGLSTDTQYFGPGTRLTVL.

The chain joins TRBV30 to TRBJ1-2, with D possibly being TRBD1 (5 bases). The CDR3 extends over 14 amino acids. The ends were cut back, 2 bases at V and 12 bases at J, with 22 bases in the middle. Germline V gene data show CDR1 as GTSNPN and CDR2 as SVGIG (reference sequence). CDR3 region: CAWSPIAGTLDDTF. The CDR3 nucleotides read TGTGCCTGGAGTCCTATCGCAGGGACCCTCGATGACACCTTC.

In regard to this clone: Because the CDR3's place on the DNA is in doubt, the DNA is left out and the CDR3 is given as listed by TCRdb. This rearrangement joins TRBV4-2 to TRBJ1-4. CDR1 is LGHNA and CDR2 is YNFKEQ in the germline V gene. Both ends counted, the CDR3 spans 17 residues. The CDR3 here is CASSQAFLRPGGKNCFF.

This sequence joins TRBV7-8 and TRBJ1-4; TRBD1 matches at 7 bases. J lost 4 bases, V lost 7 bases, and 6 bases had no gene match. CDR1 is SGHVS, CDR2 FQNEAQ, per germline. The CDR3 totals 14 residues. CDR3 bases: TGTGCCAGCACCCCCGGACAGGTTAATGAAAAACTGTTTTTT. Amino acid sequence: CASTPGQVNEKLFF.

The rearrangement uses TRBV6-1 and TRBJ2-6; D might be TRBD2 (5 bases). Germline V lookup: CDR1 MNHNS, CDR2 SASEGT. Trimming left V 4 bases short and J 3 bases short, with 13 bases between. The CDR3 covers 16 residues. The CDR3 sequence is CASSGRGLGGANVLTF. The CDR3 DNA follows: TGTGCCAGCAGTGGGAGAGGACTTGGTGGGGCCAACGTCCTGACTTTC.

In its sample, this clone was seen a few times. This CDR3 is CASSVDRATEAFF. CDR3 coding DNA: TGTGCCAGCAGTGTAGACAGGGCCACTGAAGCTTTCTTT. The rearrangement links TRBV27 to TRBJ1-1, with TRBD1 matching over 7 bases. The V gene's germline CDR1 is MNHEY and CDR2 SMNVEV (reference sequence). The ends lost 5 bases at V and 4 bases at J; junction bases unmatched: 4. The CDR3 consists of 13 residues.

The chain employs TRBV4-1 and TRBJ1-2; unclear D gene. The CDR3 runs 13 residues. Germline CDR1 and CDR2: MGHRA and YSYEKL. Trimming stripped 3 bases from V and 8 bases from J, with 13 bases between. The CDR3 is CASSHAAQAGYTF. CDR3 bases: TGCGCCAGCAGCCACGCCGCGCAGGCCGGCTACACCTTC.

The V gene is TRBV7-2, the J gene TRBJ1-1; perhaps TRBD1 as D (6 bases). The V and J ends lost 5 bases and 1 base respectively, with 8 bases between them. From germline, CDR1 is SGHTA and CDR2 FQGNSA. This CDR3 is built from 13 residues. Written as DNA, the CDR3 is TGTGCCAGCAGCCGACAGGCGAACACTGAAGCTTTCTTT. It is translated as CASSRQANTEAFF.

Concerning this clone: At the DNA level, this CDR3 is encoded by other sequences in the same sample as well. This chain joins TRBV28 and TRBJ1-5; the D gene is possibly TRBD1 (6 bases). The CDR3 is 17 residues long. Trimming took off 4 bases at V and 3 bases at J, with 19 bases between the two ends. Germline V lookup: CDR1 MDHEN, CDR2 SYDVKM. The DNA for the CDR3 is TGTGCCAGCAGTTCGCAGGGTCGGGGGGGGCCCAATCAGCCCCAGCATTTT. Amino acids: CASSSQGRGGPNQPQHF.